The source of this T cell receptor (beta chain) is a study of response to subunit inactivated influenza vaccine (dated by TCRdb to 2017 to 2018). About the investigation overall: To follow how T cells responded to a trivalent subunit inactivated influenza vaccine, the researchers relied on deep quantitative profiling of the T cell receptor repertoire. What the authors observed across the whole study: The authors proposed that each seasonal influenza vaccination may bring in only a limited number of new T cells.

Libraries were built with RT-PCR. Reads for this sample came from an Illumina HiSeq 2500. TCRdb's own reprocessing of the public reads used fastp at Q25 and MiXCR and kept productive beta chains. Duplicate CDR3 protein sequences are folded into a single record with the most common DNA and genes. The sample records hundreds of thousands of distinct CDR3 sequences, about 10% of which are singletons. 9.5% to 15% of the sample rests with the top ten. The meaning of the sample's time point label: around 47 days after influenza vaccine administration. Notes on this clonotype: The antigen it binds to is not known. Base-call qualities are not available, and no considerably larger clone is one nucleotide away.

V loses 1 base of germline sequence and J loses 5 bases, and the interval between the two ends is 8 bases. In the germline V gene (reference sequence), CDR1 corresponds to LGHDT and CDR2 to YNNKEL. Reading from cysteine to phenylalanine, the CDR3 counts 14 amino acids. Only CDR3 DNA is held: 42 bases, read in frame from base 1. The V and J genes are TRBV3-1 and TRBJ1-4; 6 matching bases give a weak D call of TRBD1. The receptor comes from a man aged 50 to 60 who received an inactivated influenza vaccine. Donor details come from another sample of the same person, matched by shared clones. This specimen was PBMCs from blood, taken about 40 days after vaccination. The nucleotides are TGTGCCAGCAGCCAAGCCCAGGGGAATGAAAAACTGTTTTTT. Translated, this gives CASSQAQGNEKLFF.